This entry is about one T cell receptor beta chain. These data belong to a study of response to subunit inactivated influenza vaccine. TCRdb reprocessed the RT-PCR reads with MiXCR, giving one entry per CDR3 protein. The sample holds about 780,000 distinct CDR3 sequences, less than 20% seen once. Unmatched junction bases numbered 6, after V lost 8 bases and J lost 1 base. The V gene's germline CDR1 is DFQATT and CDR2 SNEGSKA (reference sequence). The CDR3 length is 13 residues. The specimen comprised PBMCs from blood, sampled 5 to 6 days after vaccination. The receptor was isolated from a man aged 45-65 years who received an inactivated influenza vaccine. The rearrangement links TRBV20-1 to TRBJ1-1; 8 positions match TRBD1. The CDR3 coding sequence is TGCAGTACCGACAGGGGCCCGAACACTGAAGCTTTCTTT. This sequence encodes CSTDRGPNTEAFF.